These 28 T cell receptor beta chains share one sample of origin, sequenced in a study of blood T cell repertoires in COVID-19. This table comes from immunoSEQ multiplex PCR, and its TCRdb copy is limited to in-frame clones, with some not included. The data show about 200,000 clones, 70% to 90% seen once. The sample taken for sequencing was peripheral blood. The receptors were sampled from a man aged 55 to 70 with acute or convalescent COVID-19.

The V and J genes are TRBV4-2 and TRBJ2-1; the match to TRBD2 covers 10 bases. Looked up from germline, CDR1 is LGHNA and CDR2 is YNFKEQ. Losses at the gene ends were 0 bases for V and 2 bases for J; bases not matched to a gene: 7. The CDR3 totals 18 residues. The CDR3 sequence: CASSQDVRAGGPYNEQFF. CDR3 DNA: TGTGCCAGCAGCCAAGATGTTCGAGCGGGGGGGCCCTACAATGAGCAGTTCTTC.

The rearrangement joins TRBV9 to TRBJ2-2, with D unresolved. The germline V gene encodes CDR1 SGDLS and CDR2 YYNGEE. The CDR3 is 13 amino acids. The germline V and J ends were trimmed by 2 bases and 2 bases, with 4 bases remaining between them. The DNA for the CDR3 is TGTGCCAGCAGCGTGAGAAACACCGGGGAGCTGTTTTTT. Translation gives CASSVRNTGELFF.

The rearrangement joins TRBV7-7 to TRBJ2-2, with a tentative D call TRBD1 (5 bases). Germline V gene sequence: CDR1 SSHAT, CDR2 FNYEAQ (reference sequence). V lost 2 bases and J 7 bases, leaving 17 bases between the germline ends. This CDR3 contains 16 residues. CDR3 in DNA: TGTGCCAGCAGCTTAAACTCGGCAGGGTTGGGCGGGGAGCTGTTTTTT. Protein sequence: CASSLNSAGLGGELFF.

The CDR3 region is CASSSPQQGGGETQYF. In DNA, the CDR3 is TGTGCCAGCAGCTCACCCCAACAGGGGGGAGGAGAGACCCAGTACTTC. The rearrangement joins TRBV7-3 to TRBJ2-5; 8 bases fit TRBD1. This CDR3 is built from 16 residues. Germline trimming cut 4 bases from V and 4 bases from J; bases unmatched to any gene: 11. Germline CDR1 is SGHTA and CDR2 is FQGTGA.

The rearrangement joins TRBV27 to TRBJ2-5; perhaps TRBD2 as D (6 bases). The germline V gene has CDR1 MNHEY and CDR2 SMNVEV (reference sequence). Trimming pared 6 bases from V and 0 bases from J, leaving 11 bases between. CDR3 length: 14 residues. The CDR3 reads CASSQGLYQETQYF. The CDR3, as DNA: TGTGCCAGCAGCCAGGGACTTTACCAAGAGACCCAGTACTTC.

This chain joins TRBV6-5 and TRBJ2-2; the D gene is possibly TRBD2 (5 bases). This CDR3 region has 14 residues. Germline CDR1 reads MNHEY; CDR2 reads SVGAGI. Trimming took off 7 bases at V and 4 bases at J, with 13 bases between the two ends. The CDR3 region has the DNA TGTGCCAGCACCCGGGGTAGGTCCACCGGGGAGCTGTTTTTT. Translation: CASTRGRSTGELFF.

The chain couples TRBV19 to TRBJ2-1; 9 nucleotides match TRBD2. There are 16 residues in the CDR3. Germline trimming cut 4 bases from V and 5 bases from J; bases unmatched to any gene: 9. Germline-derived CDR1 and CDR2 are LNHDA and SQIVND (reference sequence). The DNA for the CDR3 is TGTGCCAGTAGTACCTTCGCGGGGGGGCAACACAATGAGCAGTTCTTC. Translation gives CASSTFAGGQHNEQFF.

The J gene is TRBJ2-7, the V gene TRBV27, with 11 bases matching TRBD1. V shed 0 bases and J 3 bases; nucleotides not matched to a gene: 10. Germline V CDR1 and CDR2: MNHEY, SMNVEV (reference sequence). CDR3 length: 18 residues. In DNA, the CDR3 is TGTGCCAGCAGTTTATCGCCCCTGGGACAGGGGGTTATCTACGAGCAGTACTTC. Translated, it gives CASSLSPLGQGVIYEQYF.

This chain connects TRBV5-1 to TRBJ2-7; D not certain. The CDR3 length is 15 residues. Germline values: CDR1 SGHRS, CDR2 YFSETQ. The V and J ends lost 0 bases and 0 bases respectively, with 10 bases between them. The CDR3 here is CASSLGSSLSYEQYF. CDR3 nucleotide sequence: TGCGCCAGCAGCTTGGGTTCTTCCCTCTCCTACGAGCAGTACTTC.

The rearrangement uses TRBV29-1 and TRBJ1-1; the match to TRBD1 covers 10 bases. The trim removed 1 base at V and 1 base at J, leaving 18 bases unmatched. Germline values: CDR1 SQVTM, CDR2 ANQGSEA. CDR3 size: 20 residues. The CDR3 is CSVEGGHRGQGVRGNTEAFF. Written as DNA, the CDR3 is TGCAGCGTTGAAGGAGGTCACCGTGGACAGGGGGTTCGAGGGAACACTGAAGCTTTCTTT.

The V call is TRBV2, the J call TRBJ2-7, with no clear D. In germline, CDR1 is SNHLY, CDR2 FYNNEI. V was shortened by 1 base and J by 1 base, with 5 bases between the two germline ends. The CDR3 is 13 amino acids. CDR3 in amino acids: CASSEVGSYEQYF. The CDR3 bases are TGTGCCAGCAGTGAAGTCGGGTCCTACGAGCAGTACTTC. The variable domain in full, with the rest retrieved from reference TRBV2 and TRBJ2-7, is EPEVTQTPSHQVTQMGQEVILRCVPISNHLYFYWYRQILGQKVEFLVSFYNNEISEKSEIFDDQFSVERPDGSNFTLKIRSTKLEDSAMYFCASSEVGSYEQYFGPGTRLTVT.

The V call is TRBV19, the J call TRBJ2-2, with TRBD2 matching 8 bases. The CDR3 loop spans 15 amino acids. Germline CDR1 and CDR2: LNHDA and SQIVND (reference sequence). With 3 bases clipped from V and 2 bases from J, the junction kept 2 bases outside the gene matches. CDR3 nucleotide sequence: TGTGCCAGTAGTATTAGCGGGGCAAACACCGGGGAGCTGTTTTTT. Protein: CASSISGANTGELFF.

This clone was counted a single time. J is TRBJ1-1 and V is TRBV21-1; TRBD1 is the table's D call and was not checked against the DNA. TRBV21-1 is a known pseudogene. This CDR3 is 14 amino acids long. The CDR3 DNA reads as TGTGCCAGCAGCGACAGGGGGCGGGGGACTGAAGCTTTCTTT. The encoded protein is CASSDRGRGTEAFF.

The DNA of the CDR3 is TGTGCCAGCAGTTTTCTCTCCGGCAGGACAAGAGAGTACAATGAGCAGTTCTTC. It translates to CASSFLSGRTREYNEQFF. The chain joins TRBV28 to TRBJ2-1; D is possibly TRBD1 (5 bases). CDR1 and CDR2 (germline): MDHEN, SYDVKM. The CDR3 has 18 residues. Trimming took off 3 bases at V and 4 bases at J, with 22 bases between the two ends.

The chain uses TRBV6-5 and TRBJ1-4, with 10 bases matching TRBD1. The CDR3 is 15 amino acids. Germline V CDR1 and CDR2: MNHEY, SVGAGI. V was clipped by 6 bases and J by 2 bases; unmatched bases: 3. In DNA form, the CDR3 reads TGTGCCAGCAGCCGGACAGGGGGTACTAATGAAAAACTGTTTTTT. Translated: CASSRTGGTNEKLFF.

The CDR3, as DNA: TGTGCCAGCAGCTTCACTAGCGGGGGGGCGAATACGCAGTATTTT. Translation: CASSFTSGGANTQYF. This chain connects TRBV7-2 to TRBJ2-3; 13 bases agree with TRBD2. Germline values: CDR1 SGHTA, CDR2 FQGNSA. CDR3 length: 15 amino acids. J gave up 7 bases and V 3 bases, and 4 bases lay outside the gene matches.

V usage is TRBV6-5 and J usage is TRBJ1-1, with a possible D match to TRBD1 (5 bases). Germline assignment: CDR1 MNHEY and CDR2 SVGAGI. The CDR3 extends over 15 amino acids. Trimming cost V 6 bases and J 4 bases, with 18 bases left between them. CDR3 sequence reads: CASSLAGSGGTEAFF. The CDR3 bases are TGTGCCAGCAGCTTGGCGGGGTCTGGGGGCACTGAAGCTTTCTTT.

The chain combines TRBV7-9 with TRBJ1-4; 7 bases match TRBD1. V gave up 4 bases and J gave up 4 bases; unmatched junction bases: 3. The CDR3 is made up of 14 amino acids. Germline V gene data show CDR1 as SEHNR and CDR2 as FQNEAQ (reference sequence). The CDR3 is CASSSGTVNEKLFF. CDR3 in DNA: TGTGCCAGCAGCTCAGGGACAGTTAATGAAAAACTGTTTTTT. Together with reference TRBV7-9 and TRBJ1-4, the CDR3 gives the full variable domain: DTGVSQNPRHKITKRGQNVTFRCDPISEHNRLYWYRQTLGQGPEFLTYFQNEAQLEKSRLLSDRFSAERPKGSFSTLEIQRTEQGDSAMYLCASSSGTVNEKLFFGSGTQLSVL.

CDR3 in amino acids: CASSQDLGQYSNQPQHF. The CDR3 DNA reads as TGTGCCAGCAGCCAAGATCTGGGGCAGTATAGCAATCAGCCCCAGCATTTT. V usage is TRBV4-2 and J usage is TRBJ1-5; a possible D gene is TRBD1 (5 bases). The CDR3 is 17 amino acids. The ends were cut back, 0 bases at V and 0 bases at J, with 12 bases in the middle. Germline assignment: CDR1 LGHNA and CDR2 YNFKEQ.

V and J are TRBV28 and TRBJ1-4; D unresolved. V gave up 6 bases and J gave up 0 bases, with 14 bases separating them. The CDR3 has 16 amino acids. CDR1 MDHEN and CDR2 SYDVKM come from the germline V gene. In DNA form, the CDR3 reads TGTGCCAGCAGGCGTCTCAAACCCGCAACTAATGAAAAACTGTTTTTT. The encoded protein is CASRRLKPATNEKLFF.

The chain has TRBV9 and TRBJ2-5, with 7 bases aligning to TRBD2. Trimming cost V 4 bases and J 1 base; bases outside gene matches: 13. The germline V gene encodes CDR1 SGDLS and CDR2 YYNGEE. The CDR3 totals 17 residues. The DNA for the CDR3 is TGTGCCAGCAGCCCCCCTTCCACCCTAGCGGCCCAAGAGACCCAGTACTTC. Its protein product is CASSPPSTLAAQETQYF. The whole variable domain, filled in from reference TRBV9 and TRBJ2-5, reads DSGVTQTPKHLITATGQRVTLRCSPRSGDLSVYWYQQSLDQGLQFLIQYYNGEERAKGNILERFSAQQFPDLHSELNLSSLELGDSALYFCASSPPSTLAAQETQYFGPGTRLLVL.

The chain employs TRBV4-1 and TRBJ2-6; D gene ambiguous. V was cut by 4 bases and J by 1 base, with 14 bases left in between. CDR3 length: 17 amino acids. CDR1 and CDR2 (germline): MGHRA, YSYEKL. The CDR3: CASSPTSSKSGANVLTF. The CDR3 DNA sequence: TGCGCCAGCAGCCCCACATCGTCAAAGTCTGGGGCCAACGTCCTGACTTTC.

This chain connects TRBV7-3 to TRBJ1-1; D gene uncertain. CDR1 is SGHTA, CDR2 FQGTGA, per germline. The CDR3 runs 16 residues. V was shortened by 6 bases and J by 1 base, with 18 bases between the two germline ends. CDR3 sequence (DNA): TGTGCCAGCAGGAACGAACGGGGAGGTGCGAACACTGAAGCTTTCTTT. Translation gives CASRNERGGANTEAFF.

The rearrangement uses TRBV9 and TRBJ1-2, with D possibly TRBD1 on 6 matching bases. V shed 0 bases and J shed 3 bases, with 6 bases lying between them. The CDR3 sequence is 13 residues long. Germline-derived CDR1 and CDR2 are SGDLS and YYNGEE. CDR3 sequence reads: CASSVDRDYGYTF. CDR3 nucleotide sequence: TGTGCCAGCAGCGTAGACAGGGACTATGGCTACACCTTC.

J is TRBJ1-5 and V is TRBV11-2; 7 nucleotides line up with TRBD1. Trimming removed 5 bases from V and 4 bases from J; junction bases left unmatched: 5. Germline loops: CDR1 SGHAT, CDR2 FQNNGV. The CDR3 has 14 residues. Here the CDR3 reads CASSDRDRNQPQHF. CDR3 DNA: TGTGCCAGCAGCGACCGGGACAGAAATCAGCCCCAGCATTTT.

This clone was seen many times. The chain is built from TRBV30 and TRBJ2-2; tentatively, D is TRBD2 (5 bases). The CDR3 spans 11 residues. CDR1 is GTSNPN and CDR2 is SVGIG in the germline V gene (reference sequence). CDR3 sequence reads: CLERTTGELFF. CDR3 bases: TGTTTAGAGCGGACGACCGGGGAGCTGTTTTTT. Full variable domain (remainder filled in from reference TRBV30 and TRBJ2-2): SQTIHQWPATLVQPVGSPLSLECTVEGTSNPNLYWYRQAAGRGLQLLFYSVGIGQISSEVPQNLSASRPQDRQFILSSKKLLLSDSGFYLCLERTTGELFFGEGSRLTVL.

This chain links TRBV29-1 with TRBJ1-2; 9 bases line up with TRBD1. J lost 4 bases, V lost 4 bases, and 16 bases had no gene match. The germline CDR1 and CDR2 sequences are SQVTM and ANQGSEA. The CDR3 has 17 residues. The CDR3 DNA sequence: TGCAGCGTTGGCCCCTCCCTACCGGGACAGGGCCCCTATGGCTACACCTTC. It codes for CSVGPSLPGQGPYGYTF.

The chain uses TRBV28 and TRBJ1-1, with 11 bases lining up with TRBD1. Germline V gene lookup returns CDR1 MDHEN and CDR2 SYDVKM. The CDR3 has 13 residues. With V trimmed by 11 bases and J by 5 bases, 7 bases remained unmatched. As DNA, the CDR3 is TGTGCCGGAAGGGGGACAGGGGGAACTGAAGCTTTCTTT. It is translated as CAGRGTGGTEAFF.